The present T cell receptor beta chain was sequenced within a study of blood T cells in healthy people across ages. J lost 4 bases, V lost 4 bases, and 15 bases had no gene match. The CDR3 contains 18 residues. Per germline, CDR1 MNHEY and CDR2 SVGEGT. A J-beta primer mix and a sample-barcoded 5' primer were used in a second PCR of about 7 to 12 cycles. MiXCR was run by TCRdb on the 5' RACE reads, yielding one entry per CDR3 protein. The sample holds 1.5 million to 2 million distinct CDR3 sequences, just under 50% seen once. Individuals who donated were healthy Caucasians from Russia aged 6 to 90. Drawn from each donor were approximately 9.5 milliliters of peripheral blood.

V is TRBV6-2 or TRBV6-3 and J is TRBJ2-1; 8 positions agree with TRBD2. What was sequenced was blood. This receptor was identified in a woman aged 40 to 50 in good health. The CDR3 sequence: CASSFSLQRGTDYNEQFF. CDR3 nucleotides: TGTGCCAGCAGTTTTTCTCTTCAGCGGGGGACTGATTACAATGAGCAGTTCTTC.